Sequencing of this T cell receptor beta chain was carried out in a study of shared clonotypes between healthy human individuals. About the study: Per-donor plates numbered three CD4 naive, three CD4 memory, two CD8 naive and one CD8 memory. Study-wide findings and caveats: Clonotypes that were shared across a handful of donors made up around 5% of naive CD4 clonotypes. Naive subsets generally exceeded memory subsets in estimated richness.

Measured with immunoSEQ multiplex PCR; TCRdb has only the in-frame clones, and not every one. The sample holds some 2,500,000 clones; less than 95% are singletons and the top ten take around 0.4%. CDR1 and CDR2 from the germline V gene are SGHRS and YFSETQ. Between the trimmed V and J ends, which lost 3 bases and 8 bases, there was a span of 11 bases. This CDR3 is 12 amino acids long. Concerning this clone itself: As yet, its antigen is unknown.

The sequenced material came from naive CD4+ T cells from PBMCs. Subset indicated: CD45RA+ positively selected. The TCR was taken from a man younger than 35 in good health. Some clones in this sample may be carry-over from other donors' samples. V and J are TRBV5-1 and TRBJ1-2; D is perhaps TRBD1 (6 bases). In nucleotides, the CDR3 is TGCGCCAGCAGCTCCCCCGGGGGCGGCTACACCTTC. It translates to CASSSPGGGYTF.